The 29 T cell receptor beta chains below were found in one sample sequenced in a study of cytomegalovirus exposure and HLA in healthy donors. Some clones are missing from TCRdb's copy, which holds only in-frame ones; the method was immunoSEQ multiplex PCR. The table has 200,000 to 300,000 clones, less than 95% seen once. Sequenced input: PBMCs. The receptors shown here come from a woman aged 25-40 years in good health and CMV-seronegative.

The chain employs TRBV15 and TRBJ2-2; D might be TRBD2 (5 bases). Trimming shortened V by 1 base and J by 4 bases, and 13 bases separated the two germline ends. This CDR3 has 16 residues. The germline gives CDR1 LNHNV, CDR2 YYDKDF (reference sequence). Here the CDR3 reads CATSRAGEFFTGELFF. As DNA, the CDR3 is TGTGCCACCAGCAGAGCCGGGGAATTCTTCACCGGGGAGCTGTTTTTT. Looking up the rest from reference TRBV15 and TRBJ2-2 gives the full variable domain: DAMVIQNPRYQVTQFGKPVTLSCSQTLNHNVMYWYQQKSSQAPKLLFHYYDKDFNNEADTPDNFQSRRPNTSFCFLDIRSPGLGDTAMYLCATSRAGEFFTGELFFGEGSRLTVL.

The gene calls are TRBV7-6 and TRBJ2-3; D perhaps matches TRBD1 (6 bases). The CDR3 consists of 15 residues. Trimming took off 5 bases at V and 2 bases at J, with 14 bases between the two ends. CDR1 and CDR2 (germline): SGHVS, FNYEAQ. Here the CDR3 DNA reads TGTGCCAGCAGCCCCCGGGACATAGACACAGATACGCAGTATTTT. It codes for CASSPRDIDTDTQYF.

The V and J genes are TRBV9 and TRBJ2-7, with D hard to call. The CDR3 has 15 residues. V lost 3 bases to trimming and J lost 6 bases, with 19 bases between them. Germline CDR1 SGDLS, CDR2 YYNGEE. In DNA form, the CDR3 reads TGTGCCAGCAGCGCCTCCGGAGAGGAGTTCTTCGAGCAGTACTTC. This translates into CASSASGEEFFEQYF.

The V call is TRBV4-3, the J call TRBJ1-1; D is undetermined. Germline CDR1 and CDR2: LGHNA and YSLEER. V was cut by 0 bases and J by 3 bases, with 14 bases left in between. The CDR3 loop spans 16 amino acids. CDR3 residues: CASSQDSGRWDTEAFF. The CDR3 bases are TGCGCCAGCAGCCAAGATAGCGGGAGATGGGACACTGAAGCTTTCTTT.

Here the CDR3 DNA reads TGTGCCAGCAGCCTTAGGGACACTTTCTCCTACAATGAGCAGTTCTTC. As protein: CASSLRDTFSYNEQFF. The chain is built from TRBV5-6 and TRBJ2-1, with D perhaps matching TRBD1 (6 bases). V gave up 4 bases and J gave up 0 bases, with 14 bases separating them. Germline V gives CDR1 SGHDT, CDR2 YYEEEE. The CDR3 has 16 residues.

The chain has TRBV11-3 and TRBJ2-7; 9 bases map to TRBD2. V trimming: 2 bases; J trimming: 2 bases; junction bases outside the gene matches: 4. This CDR3 region has 15 residues. Germline V gene data show CDR1 as SGHNT and CDR2 as YENEEA. This CDR3 reads CASSLQREVPYEQYF. CDR3 nucleotide sequence: TGTGCCAGCAGCTTACAGCGGGAGGTCCCCTACGAGCAGTACTTC.

This chain connects TRBV7-2 to TRBJ2-2, with 7 bases aligning to TRBD1. Germline lookup yields CDR1 SGHTA and CDR2 FQGNSA. The V segment lost 3 bases and the J segment 5 bases; nucleotides outside the gene matches: 6. This CDR3 is 15 amino acids long. CDR3 loop: CASSFQQGSTGELFF. The CDR3 nucleotides read TGTGCCAGCAGCTTCCAACAGGGGAGTACCGGGGAGCTGTTTTTT.

The chain joins TRBV28 to TRBJ1-5, with D possibly TRBD1 on 5 matching bases. This CDR3 is built from 15 residues. Germline assignment: CDR1 MDHEN and CDR2 SYDVKM. V gave up 6 bases and J gave up 5 bases, with 17 bases separating them. CDR3 sequence (DNA): TGTGCCAGCAGGATGCTGGGTGGGGGTTATCAGCCCCAGCATTTT. Its protein product is CASRMLGGGYQPQHF.

This chain's CDR3 is CTSSIENEKLFF. In nucleotides, the CDR3 is TGCACCAGCAGCATAGAAAATGAAAAACTGTTTTTT. The rearrangement links TRBV1 to TRBJ1-4. TRBV1 is a documented pseudogene. The CDR3 has 12 residues.

The V call is TRBV5-6, the J call TRBJ2-7; TRBD2 matches 14 bases. V was pared by 2 bases and J by 1 base, with 2 bases of the junction left unmatched. Per germline, CDR1 SGHDT and CDR2 YYEEEE. The CDR3 totals 16 residues. CDR3 region: CASSFGTSGRSYEQYF. The CDR3 DNA follows: TGTGCCAGCAGCTTTGGGACTAGCGGGAGATCCTACGAGCAGTACTTC.

DNA for the CDR3: TGTGCCAGCAGCTTCAGGGGTCAGCCCCAGCATTTT. It is translated as CASSFRGQPQHF. The chain recombines TRBV7-2 with TRBJ1-5; D might be TRBD1 (6 bases). Germline CDR1 is SGHTA and CDR2 is FQGNSA. V was trimmed by 3 bases and J by 6 bases, leaving 6 bases between them. The length of the CDR3 is 12 residues.

The chain employs TRBV4-1 and TRBJ2-5, with TRBD1 identical over 8 bases. Germline V gene lookup returns CDR1 MGHRA and CDR2 YSYEKL. This CDR3 contains 15 residues. Unmatched junction bases numbered 4, after V lost 2 bases and J lost 2 bases. The CDR3 DNA reads TGCGCCAGCAGCCAAACCGGGACAGGACAAGAGACCCAGTACTTC. Its protein is CASSQTGTGQETQYF.

V usage is TRBV5-6 and J usage is TRBJ2-7, with unresolved D. Germline values: CDR1 SGHDT, CDR2 YYEEEE. V dropped 0 bases and J dropped 5 bases, with 6 bases sitting between them. CDR3 size: 12 residues. The CDR3 sequence: CASSLVRNEQYF. CDR3 sequence (DNA): TGTGCCAGCAGCTTGGTTCGGAACGAGCAGTACTTC.

The rearrangement uses TRBV4-3 and TRBJ2-1, with 12 nucleotides matching TRBD2. Germline V gene data show CDR1 as LGHNA and CDR2 as YSLEER. This CDR3 comprises 18 residues. V shed 0 bases, J shed 8 bases, and the junction held 11 bases outside the gene matches. The CDR3 DNA reads as TGCGCCAGCAGCCAAGAATATGCAACTAGCGGGAGGAACGATGAGCAGTTCTTC. Encoded protein: CASSQEYATSGRNDEQFF.

The rearrangement links TRBV28 to TRBJ2-7; D is uncertain. V was trimmed by 1 base and J by 2 bases, leaving 9 bases between them. The CDR3 runs to 14 residues. Per the germline V gene, CDR1 is MDHEN and CDR2 is SYDVKM. The CDR3 reads CASSLSKPTYEQYF. CDR3 coding DNA: TGTGCCAGCAGTTTATCGAAACCCACCTACGAGCAGTACTTC.

The chain is built from TRBV9 and TRBJ2-4; no firm D call. The V end was cut by 0 bases, the J end by 2 bases, with 6 bases between. Germline V CDR1 and CDR2: SGDLS, YYNGEE. The CDR3 is 14 residues long. The CDR3 reads CASSVGGTKNIQYF. The DNA for the CDR3 is TGTGCCAGCAGCGTAGGTGGAACCAAAAACATTCAGTACTTC.

V and J are TRBV6-1 and TRBJ1-2; D gene unclear. The CDR3 is made up of 14 amino acids. The germline V gene has CDR1 MNHNS and CDR2 SASEGT. V dropped 10 bases and J dropped 4 bases, with 19 bases sitting between them. The CDR3 reads CATKTGHDSYGYTF. Written as DNA, the CDR3 is TGTGCCACCAAAACGGGTCACGATAGCTATGGCTACACCTTC.

The chain carries TRBV7-3 and TRBJ2-2, with D unresolved. Per the germline V gene, CDR1 is SGHTA and CDR2 is FQGTGA. This CDR3 is built from 13 residues. Trimming removed 2 bases at V and 4 bases at J, with 5 bases between. The CDR3 DNA sequence: TGTGCCAGCAGCTTAGGTGCCACCGGGGAGCTGTTTTTT. It is translated as CASSLGATGELFF.

V usage is TRBV19 and J usage is TRBJ2-2; TRBD1 agrees at 11 bases. Germline loops: CDR1 LNHDA, CDR2 SQIVND (reference sequence). The J segment lost 2 bases and the V segment lost 3 bases, leaving 8 bases of the junction unmatched. The CDR3 has 18 residues. DNA for the CDR3: TGTGCCAGTAGTATTATGTTCAGGACAGGGGGCAACACCGGGGAGCTGTTTTTT. Translated, it gives CASSIMFRTGGNTGELFF.

This chain links TRBV27 with TRBJ2-5, with TRBD2 matching over 11 bases. Germline CDR1 is MNHEY and CDR2 is SMNVEV (reference sequence). This CDR3 region has 18 residues. The J segment lost 1 base and the V segment lost 5 bases, leaving 12 bases of the junction unmatched. CDR3 protein: CASSEYPTSGRGQETQYF. CDR3 DNA: TGTGCCAGCAGTGAATACCCTACTAGCGGGAGAGGCCAAGAGACCCAGTACTTC.

A few counts support this clone. The gene calls are TRBV7-2 and TRBJ2-7; D remains ambiguous. The length of the CDR3 is 12 residues. The germline V gene has CDR1 SGHTA and CDR2 FQGNSA. Trimming shortened V by 7 bases and J by 5 bases, and 12 bases separated the two germline ends. The chain's CDR3 is CASTPFGNEQYF. CDR3 in DNA: TGTGCCAGCACCCCATTCGGCAACGAGCAGTACTTC.

This chain links TRBV27 with TRBJ2-2; 9 nucleotides match TRBD1. CDR1 MNHEY and CDR2 SMNVEV come from the germline V gene (reference sequence). V dropped 1 base and J dropped 6; count of bases not matched to a gene: 6. CDR3 length: 16 residues. Here the CDR3 DNA reads TGTGCCAGCAGTTTATATTTACAGGGGGCCGCCGGGGAGCTGTTTTTT. This sequence encodes CASSLYLQGAAGELFF.

The CDR3 spells CASSLRQAQSYEQYF. The CDR3 DNA sequence: TGTGCCAGCAGCTTGAGGCAGGCCCAGAGCTACGAGCAGTACTTC. The chain employs TRBV5-5 and TRBJ2-7; D unresolved. There are 15 residues in the CDR3. The V end lost 1 base, the J end lost 3 bases, and 14 bases lay between the germline ends. Germline CDR1 is SGHKS and CDR2 is YYEKEE (reference sequence). Full variable domain (outside the CDR3, taken from reference TRBV5-5 and TRBJ2-7): DAGVTQSPTHLIKTRGQQVTLRCSPISGHKSVSWYQQVLGQGPQFIFQYYEKEERGRGNFPDRFSARQFPNYSSELNVNALLLGDSALYLCASSLRQAQSYEQYFGPGTRLTVT.

The chain carries TRBV7-6 and TRBJ2-5, with 7 bases fitting TRBD2. Germline CDR1 SGHVS, CDR2 FNYEAQ. V gave up 4 bases and J gave up 4 bases; unmatched junction bases: 6. The CDR3 extends over 14 amino acids. CDR3 DNA: TGTGCCAGCAGCTCCGCGGGGGTTGGAGAGACCCAGTACTTC. It yields the protein CASSSAGVGETQYF.

V gene TRBV2 combines with J gene TRBJ1-1; the match to TRBD1 covers 11 bases. Trimming at V came to 6 bases and at J to 5 bases, leaving 5 bases not matched to a gene. This CDR3 is built from 14 residues. From germline, CDR1 is SNHLY and CDR2 FYNNEI. This chain's CDR3 is CASSGQGAGTEAFF. DNA of the CDR3: TGTGCCAGCAGCGGACAGGGGGCAGGAACTGAAGCTTTCTTT.

The chain carries TRBV6-1 and TRBJ1-1; D is ambiguous. Germline CDR1 reads MNHNS; CDR2 reads SASEGT. Between the trimmed V and J ends, which lost 2 bases and 0 bases, there was a span of 7 bases. This CDR3 contains 14 residues. The CDR3 nucleotides are TGTGCCAGCAGTGAATCTCGGGTGAACACTGAAGCTTTCTTT. It specifies CASSESRVNTEAFF.

This clone has a single count. The V gene is TRBV14, the J gene TRBJ2-1; weak D call: TRBD2 (6 bases). V shed 2 bases and J shed 2 bases, with 10 bases lying between them. Germline assignment: CDR1 SGHDN and CDR2 FVKESK. CDR3 length: 15 residues. CDR3 in amino acids: CASSQMGGTYNEQFF. The CDR3 nucleotides read TGTGCCAGCAGCCAAATGGGCGGGACCTACAATGAGCAGTTCTTC.

V gene TRBV2 combines with J gene TRBJ2-1, with D perhaps TRBD1 (5 bases). V was cut by 10 bases and J by 5 bases, with 12 bases left in between. The CDR3 sequence is 12 residues long. Germline assignment: CDR1 SNHLY and CDR2 FYNNEI. CDR3 residues: CAKYQGNNEQFF. The CDR3, as DNA: TGTGCCAAGTACCAGGGAAACAATGAGCAGTTCTTC.

This clone was seen just once. V usage is TRBV6-6 and J usage is TRBJ2-2; 7 bases fit TRBD2. V lost 6 bases to trimming and J lost 2 bases; unmatched junction nucleotides: 9. Germline V lookup: CDR1 MNHNY, CDR2 SVGAGI (reference sequence). The CDR3 is made up of 16 amino acids. This CDR3 is CASSMALAVNTGELFF. The CDR3 DNA follows: TGTGCCAGCAGCATGGCCCTAGCGGTAAACACCGGGGAGCTGTTTTTT.